This entry lists 14 T cell receptor beta chains sequenced from one sample in a study of blood T cell repertoires in COVID-19. TCRdb keeps only in-frame clones here, not all; method: immunoSEQ multiplex PCR. The sample has around 450,000 clones, around nine tenths seen once. Sequencing input: peripheral blood. Receptors originate from a woman aged 25-40 years with acute or convalescent COVID-19.

The chain uses TRBV7-8 and TRBJ2-1, with 12 nucleotides matching TRBD1. The J segment lost 7 bases and the V segment lost 2 bases, leaving 3 bases of the junction unmatched. Germline V lookup: CDR1 SGHVS, CDR2 FQNEAQ. The CDR3 runs 15 residues. The CDR3 here is CASSLRDRGQNEQFF. The CDR3 DNA sequence: TGTGCCAGCAGCTTACGGGACAGGGGGCAAAATGAGCAGTTCTTC.

In its sample, this clone was seen once. The chain combines TRBV6-4 with TRBJ1-5; maybe TRBD1 (5 bases). The length of the CDR3 is 19 residues. V was cut by 5 bases and J by 0 bases, with 23 bases left in between. Germline V gene sequence: CDR1 MRHNA, CDR2 SNTAGT. The CDR3 bases are TGTGCCAGCAGTCCCCTTAGACTGACAGTAGACGATAGCAATCAGCCCCAGCATTTT. Its protein is CASSPLRLTVDDSNQPQHF.

J is TRBJ2-3 and V is TRBV20-1; D gene ambiguous. V was trimmed by 3 bases and J by 2 bases, leaving 6 bases between them. The germline gives CDR1 DFQATT, CDR2 SNEGSKA (reference sequence). This CDR3 has 12 amino acids. The CDR3 protein is CSASTHTDTQYF. The CDR3 nucleotides are TGCAGTGCTAGTACTCACACAGATACGCAGTATTTT.

This CDR3 is CASRLGDREQFF. Here the CDR3 DNA reads TGTGCCAGCAGGCTAGGGGACAGGGAGCAGTTCTTC. The chain employs TRBV28 and TRBJ2-1, with TRBD1 matching over 8 bases. After removal of 6 bases from V and 10 bases from J, the junction contained 5 bases not matched to a gene. This CDR3 comprises 12 residues. The germline gives CDR1 MDHEN, CDR2 SYDVKM.

CDR3 protein: CASSSTSGGALGNEQYF. The CDR3 DNA follows: TGTGCCAGCAGCTCGACTAGCGGGGGGGCCTTGGGAAACGAGCAGTACTTC. The rearrangement links TRBV7-6 to TRBJ2-7; 14 bases line up with TRBD2. This CDR3 has 17 residues. With 4 bases clipped from V and 5 bases from J, the junction kept 10 bases outside the gene matches. Germline lookup yields CDR1 SGHVS and CDR2 FNYEAQ.

The rearrangement uses TRBV10-2 and TRBJ1-2; 10 bases are shared with TRBD1. From germline, CDR1 is WSHSY and CDR2 SAAADI. V lost 2 bases and J lost 4; bases outside the gene matches: 1. The CDR3 has 14 residues. The CDR3 sequence: CASSEGTGVYGYTF. As DNA, the CDR3 is TGCGCCAGCAGTGAGGGGACAGGGGTCTATGGCTACACCTTC.

The chain couples TRBV30 to TRBJ2-1; D is perhaps TRBD2 (7 bases). Germline V gives CDR1 GTSNPN, CDR2 SVGIG (reference sequence). CDR3 length: 14 amino acids. Trimming cost V 0 bases and J 8 bases, with 14 bases left between them. This chain's CDR3 is CAWSVGGGAYEQFF. CDR3 coding DNA: TGTGCCTGGAGTGTTGGTGGGGGGGCGTATGAGCAGTTCTTC.

The rearrangement joins TRBV4-1 to TRBJ2-7, with D possibly matching TRBD2 (7 bases). V was shortened by 4 bases and J by 2 bases, with 15 bases between the two germline ends. CDR1 and CDR2 (germline): MGHRA, YSYEKL. This CDR3 has 15 amino acids. CDR3 sequence reads: CASSRQEGGAYEQYF. DNA of the CDR3: TGCGCCAGCAGCCGACAGGAAGGGGGGGCCTACGAGCAGTACTTC.

The rearrangement joins TRBV5-1 to TRBJ2-3; 9 bases map to TRBD2. V was pared by 0 bases and J by 6 bases, with 8 bases of the junction left unmatched. Per germline, CDR1 SGHRS and CDR2 YFSETQ. CDR3 length equals 16 residues. The CDR3 nucleotides read TGCGCCAGCAGCTTGGTAGCGGGGGCCTCTATGGATACGCAGTATTTT. It codes for CASSLVAGASMDTQYF. The whole variable domain, filled in from reference TRBV5-1 and TRBJ2-3, reads KAGVTQTPRYLIKTRGQQVTLSCSPISGHRSVSWYQQTPGQGLQFLFEYFSETQRNKGNFPGRFSGRQFSNSRSEMNVSTLELGDSALYLCASSLVAGASMDTQYFGPGTRLTVL.

V gene TRBV7-8 combines with J gene TRBJ2-1; D gene unclear. The CDR3 length is 15 residues. Per germline, CDR1 SGHVS and CDR2 FQNEAQ. Trimming removed 1 base at V and 5 bases at J, with 12 bases between. This CDR3 reads CASSLGVALNNEQFF. The CDR3 DNA reads as TGTGCCAGCAGCTTAGGGGTAGCTCTCAACAATGAGCAGTTCTTC.

This chain joins TRBV6-5 and TRBJ1-2; maybe TRBD1 (6 bases). CDR3 length: 13 amino acids. Germline V gene lookup returns CDR1 MNHEY and CDR2 SVGAGI. V was pared by 6 bases and J by 7 bases, with 15 bases between. The CDR3: CASRRQAARGYTF. CDR3 in DNA: TGTGCCAGCAGAAGACAGGCGGCGCGTGGCTACACCTTC.

The V and J genes are TRBV11-3 and TRBJ2-5; D is unclear. The length of the CDR3 is 13 residues. Germline loops: CDR1 SGHNT, CDR2 YENEEA. V was trimmed by 5 bases and J by 5 bases, leaving 12 bases between them. Here the CDR3 reads CASSLESRETQYF. CDR3 DNA: TGTGCCAGCAGCCTTGAATCTCGGGAGACCCAGTACTTC.

This chain uses TRBV27 with TRBJ2-7; D gene uncertain. CDR3 size: 13 residues. Trimming pared 6 bases from V and 2 bases from J, leaving 11 bases between. In germline, CDR1 is MNHEY, CDR2 SMNVEV (reference sequence). CDR3 sequence: CASRAYDTYEQYF. Here the CDR3 DNA reads TGTGCCAGCAGGGCCTATGACACCTACGAGCAGTACTTC.

The chain joins TRBV6-5 to TRBJ1-3; 7 bases match TRBD1. Germline V CDR1 and CDR2: MNHEY, SVGAGI. This CDR3 spans 15 amino acids. Unmatched junction bases numbered 5, after V lost 6 bases and J lost 0 bases. CDR3 protein: CASRGTGDSGNTIYF. Written as DNA, the CDR3 is TGTGCCAGCAGGGGAACAGGGGACTCTGGAAACACCATATATTTT.